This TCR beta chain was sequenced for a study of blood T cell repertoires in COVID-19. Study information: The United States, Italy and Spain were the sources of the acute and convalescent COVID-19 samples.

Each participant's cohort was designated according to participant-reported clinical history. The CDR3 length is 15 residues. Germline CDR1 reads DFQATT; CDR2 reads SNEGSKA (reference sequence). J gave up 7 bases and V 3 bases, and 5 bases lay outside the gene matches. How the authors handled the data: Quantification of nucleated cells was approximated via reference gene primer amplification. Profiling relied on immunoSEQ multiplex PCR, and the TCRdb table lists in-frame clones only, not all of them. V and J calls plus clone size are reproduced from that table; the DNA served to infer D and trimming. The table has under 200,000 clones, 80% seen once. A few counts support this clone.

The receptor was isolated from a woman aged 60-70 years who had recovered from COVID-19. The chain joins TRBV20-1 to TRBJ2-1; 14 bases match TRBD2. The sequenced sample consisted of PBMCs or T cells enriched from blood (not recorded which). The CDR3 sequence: CSASSGTSGGNEQFF. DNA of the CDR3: TGCAGTGCTAGTTCCGGGACTAGCGGGGGTAATGAGCAGTTCTTC.